What follows describes a single TCR beta chain. The antigen this receptor binds is unknown. No base qualities exist here, and no much larger clone lies one base off it. These data originate in a study of CD8+ T cells in alopecia areata listed by TCRdb under 2018. In terms of the full investigation: The treated patients, all with moderate-to-severe alopecia areata, were enrolled in an open-label pilot trial of oral tofacitinib given at 5 to 10 mg twice daily. Tofacitinib was administered for 6 to 18 months, and 6 months of follow-up off drug were then conducted to assess delayed response and recurrence. The study used high-throughput TCRbeta sequencing to examine T cell clonal expansion in alopecia areata, in both the C3H/HeJ mouse model and human patients. Human TCRbeta sequencing covered scalp tissue and sorted CD4+ and CD8+ peripheral blood T cells from patchy and totalis/universalis alopecia areata patients and healthy controls. Biopsies were taken from tofacitinib-treated patients at baseline and at 4 and 24 weeks of treatment, and a later scalp biopsy was taken in several of the tofacitinib-treated patients. Scalp clonality was compared across normal scalp (n=4), patchy alopecia areata scalp (n=8), and alopecia totalis/universalis scalp (n=8). RNA came from the PAXgene miRNA kit for fixed scalp, the miRNeasy kit for PBMCs, and the RNeasy kit for mouse skin. immunoSEQ multiplex PCR using 35 Vbeta forward primers and 13 Jbeta reverse primers was used to amplify TCRbeta CDR3 regions.

Study-wide conclusions, independent of this receptor: Lesional scalp, especially in alopecia totalis/universalis, showed higher clonality and more expanded CD8+ clones than normal scalp, suggesting antigenic drive. Scalp TCR repertoire analysis is complicated because resident alphabeta T cells in normal human skin are also sequenced, whereas mouse skin is dominated by gammadelta T cells. Shared TCR sequences between patients were less evident than in mice, which may be partly attributable to HLA diversity in the patient population.

Libraries came from the immunoSEQ multiplex PCR assay. For TCR sequencing, RNA was extracted from every sample and reverse transcribed into cDNA to serve as template. SuperScript III was used to make first-strand cDNA, primed with a 2:1 mix of oligo-dT and random hexamers. A synthetic immune receptor repertoire was used to gauge amplification bias, and whatever bias remained was removed computationally. The study's processing was this. Raw reads were preprocessed to remove errors, and CDR3 was defined by IMGT conventions from the conserved cysteine to phenylalanine. To get clonality, Shannon entropy was normalized by log2 of the number of productive unique TCRs and the result was subtracted from 1. Whether each scalp clone was CD4 or CD8 was inferred by checking scalp TCRbeta sequences against the CD4 and CD8 repertoires from sorted blood. TCRdb holds this immuneACCESS table with in-frame rearrangements only. Some clones are missing; in checked studies, unresolved V genes explain under half, and the rest has no known cause. D and trimming were read from the DNA, whereas the V and J calls and clone size are those reported in that table. Recorded for this sample are hundreds of thousands of clones; less than 80% of them occurred a single time. Clones ranked in the top ten supply more than 0.95% of the sample.

Per the germline V gene (reference sequence), GTSNPN is the CDR1 and SVGIG is the CDR2. The V end gives up 2 bases and the J end 8 bases, leaving 7 bases in the junction not matched to a gene. The CDR3, cysteine through phenylalanine, is 14 amino acids long. Only the CDR3 DNA stays, 42 bases, in frame from base 1. The sample's time point, from its label and the paper: baseline before oral tofacitinib. Peripheral blood and lesional scalp punch biopsies were obtained from patients with alopecia areata. PBMCs were separated by density centrifugation and stained for CD3, CD4 and CD8, after which CD4+ and CD8+ T cells were sorted on a FACSAria.

This sequence uses TRBV30 and TRBJ2-1, and TRBD1 aligns with 9 junction nucleotides. The sequences come from CD4+ T cells sorted from blood, collected at week 0. This receptor was taken from a human donor with alopecia areata. The DNA sequence follows: TGTGCCTGGAGTTCCGGGACAGGGAGCGATGAGCAGTTCTTC. It encodes CAWSSGTGSDEQFF.